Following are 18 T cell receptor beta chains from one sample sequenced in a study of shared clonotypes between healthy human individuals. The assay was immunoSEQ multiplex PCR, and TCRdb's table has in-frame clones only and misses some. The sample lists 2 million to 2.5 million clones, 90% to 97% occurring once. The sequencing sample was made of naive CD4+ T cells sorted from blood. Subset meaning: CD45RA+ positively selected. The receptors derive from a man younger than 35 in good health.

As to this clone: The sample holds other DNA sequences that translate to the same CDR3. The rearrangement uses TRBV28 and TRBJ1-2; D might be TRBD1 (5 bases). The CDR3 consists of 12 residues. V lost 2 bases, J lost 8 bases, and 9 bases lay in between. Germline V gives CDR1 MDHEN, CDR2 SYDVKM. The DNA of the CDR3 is TGTGCCAGCAGTTTAGGGCAGGGCGGCTACACCTTC. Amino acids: CASSLGQGGYTF.

The chain's CDR3 is CASSGGRQETQYF. Here the CDR3 DNA reads TGTGCCAGCAGCGGGGGGCGTCAAGAGACCCAGTACTTC. The V and J genes are TRBV2 and TRBJ2-5, with D tentatively TRBD2 (7 bases). V was shortened by 6 bases and J by 2 bases, with 10 bases between the two germline ends. Looked up from germline, CDR1 is SNHLY and CDR2 is FYNNEI. The CDR3 extends over 13 amino acids.

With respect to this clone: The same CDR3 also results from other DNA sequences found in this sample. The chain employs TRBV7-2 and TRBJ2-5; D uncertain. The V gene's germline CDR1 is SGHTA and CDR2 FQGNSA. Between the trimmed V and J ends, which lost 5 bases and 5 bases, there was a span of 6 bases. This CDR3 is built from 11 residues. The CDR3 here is CASSPSETQYF. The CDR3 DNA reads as TGTGCCAGCAGCCCGAGCGAGACCCAGTACTTC.

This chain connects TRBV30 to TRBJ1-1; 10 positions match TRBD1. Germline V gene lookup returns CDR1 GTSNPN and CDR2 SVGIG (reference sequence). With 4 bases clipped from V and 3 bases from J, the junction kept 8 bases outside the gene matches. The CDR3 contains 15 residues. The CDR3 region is CAWNSDRGLYTEAFF. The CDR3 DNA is TGTGCCTGGAACTCAGACAGGGGGCTGTACACTGAAGCTTTCTTT. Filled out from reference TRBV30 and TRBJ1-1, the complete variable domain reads SQTIHQWPATLVQPVGSPLSLECTVEGTSNPNLYWYRQAAGRGLQLLFYSVGIGQISSEVPQNLSASRPQDRQFILSSKKLLLSDSGFYLCAWNSDRGLYTEAFFGQGTRLTVV.

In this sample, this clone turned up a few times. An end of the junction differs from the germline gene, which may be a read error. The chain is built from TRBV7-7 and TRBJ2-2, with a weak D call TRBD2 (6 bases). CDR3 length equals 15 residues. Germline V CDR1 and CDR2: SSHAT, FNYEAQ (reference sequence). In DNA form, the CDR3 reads TGTGCTAGCAGCTTAGCGGAAGGGAACACCGGGGAGCTGTTTTTT. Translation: CASSLAEGNTGELFF.

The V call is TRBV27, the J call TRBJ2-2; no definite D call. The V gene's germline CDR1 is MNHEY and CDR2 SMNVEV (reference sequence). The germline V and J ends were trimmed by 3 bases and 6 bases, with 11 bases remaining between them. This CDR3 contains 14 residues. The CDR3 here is CASSFRAHPGELFF. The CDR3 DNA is TGTGCCAGCAGTTTTAGAGCCCATCCCGGGGAGCTGTTTTTT.

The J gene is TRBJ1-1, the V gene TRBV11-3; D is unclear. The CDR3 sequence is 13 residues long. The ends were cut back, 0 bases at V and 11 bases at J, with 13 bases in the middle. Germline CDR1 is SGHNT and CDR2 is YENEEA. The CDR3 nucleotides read TGTGCCAGCAGCTTAGATTTGGGTGGAACGGCTTTCTTT. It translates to CASSLDLGGTAFF.

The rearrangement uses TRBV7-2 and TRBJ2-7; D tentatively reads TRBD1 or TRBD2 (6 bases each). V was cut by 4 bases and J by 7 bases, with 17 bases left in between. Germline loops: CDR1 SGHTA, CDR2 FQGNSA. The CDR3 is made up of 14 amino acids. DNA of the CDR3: TGTGCCAGCAGCTACAGGCCCCGGGGGCGGGAGCAGTACTTC. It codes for CASSYRPRGREQYF.

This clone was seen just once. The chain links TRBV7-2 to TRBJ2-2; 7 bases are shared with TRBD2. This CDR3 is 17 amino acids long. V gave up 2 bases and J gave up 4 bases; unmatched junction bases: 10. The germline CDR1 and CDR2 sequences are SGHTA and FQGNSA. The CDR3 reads CASSLMGGAPSTGELFF. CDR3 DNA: TGTGCCAGCAGCTTAATGGGAGGGGCCCCGAGCACCGGGGAGCTGTTTTTT.

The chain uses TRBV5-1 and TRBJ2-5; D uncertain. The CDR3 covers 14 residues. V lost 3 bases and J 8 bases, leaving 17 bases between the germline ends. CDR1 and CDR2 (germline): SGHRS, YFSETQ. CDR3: CASSSDPGIDTQYF. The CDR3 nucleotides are TGCGCCAGCAGCTCAGATCCCGGCATTGACACCCAGTACTTC.

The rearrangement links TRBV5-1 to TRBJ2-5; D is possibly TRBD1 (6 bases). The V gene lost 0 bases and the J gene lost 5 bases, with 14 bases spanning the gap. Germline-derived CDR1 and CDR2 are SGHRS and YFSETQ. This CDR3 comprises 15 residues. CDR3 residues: CASSLASGAEETQYF. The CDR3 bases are TGCGCCAGCAGCTTGGCCTCAGGGGCGGAGGAGACCCAGTACTTC.

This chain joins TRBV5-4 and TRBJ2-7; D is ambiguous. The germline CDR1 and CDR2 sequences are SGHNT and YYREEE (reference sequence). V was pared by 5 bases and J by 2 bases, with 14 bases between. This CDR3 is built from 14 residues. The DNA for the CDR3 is TGTGCCAGCAGGCTAGGATCGGCTCCCTACGAGCAGTACTTC. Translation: CASRLGSAPYEQYF.

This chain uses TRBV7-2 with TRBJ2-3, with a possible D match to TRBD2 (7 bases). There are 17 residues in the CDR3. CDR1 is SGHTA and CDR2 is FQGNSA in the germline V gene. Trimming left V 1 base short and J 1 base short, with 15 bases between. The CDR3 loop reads CASSLVRGGGGTDTQYF. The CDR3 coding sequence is TGTGCCAGCAGCTTAGTCCGCGGGGGCGGCGGCACAGATACGCAGTATTTT.

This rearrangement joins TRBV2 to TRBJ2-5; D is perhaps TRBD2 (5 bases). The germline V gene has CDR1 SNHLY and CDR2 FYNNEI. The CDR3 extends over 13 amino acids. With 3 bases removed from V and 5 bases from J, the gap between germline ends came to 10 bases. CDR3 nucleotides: TGTGCCAGCAGTGAGCAGCGGCGGGAGACCCAGTACTTC. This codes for CASSEQRRETQYF. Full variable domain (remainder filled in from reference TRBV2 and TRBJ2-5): EPEVTQTPSHQVTQMGQEVILRCVPISNHLYFYWYRQILGQKVEFLVSFYNNEISEKSEIFDDQFSVERPDGSNFTLKIRSTKLEDSAMYFCASSEQRRETQYFGPGTRLLVL.

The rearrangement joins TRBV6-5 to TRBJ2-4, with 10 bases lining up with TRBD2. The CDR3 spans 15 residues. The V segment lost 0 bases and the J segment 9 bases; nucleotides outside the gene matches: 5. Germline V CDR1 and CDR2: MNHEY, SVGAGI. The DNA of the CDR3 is TGTGCCAGCAGTTACTCAGGGACTAGCGTTACCATTCAGTACTTC. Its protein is CASSYSGTSVTIQYF.

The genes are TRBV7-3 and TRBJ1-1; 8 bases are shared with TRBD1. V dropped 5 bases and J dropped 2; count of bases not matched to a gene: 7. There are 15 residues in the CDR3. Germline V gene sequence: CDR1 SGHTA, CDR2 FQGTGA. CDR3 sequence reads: CASSPGTGFNTEAFF. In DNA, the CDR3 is TGTGCCAGCAGCCCCGGGACAGGTTTTAACACTGAAGCTTTCTTT.

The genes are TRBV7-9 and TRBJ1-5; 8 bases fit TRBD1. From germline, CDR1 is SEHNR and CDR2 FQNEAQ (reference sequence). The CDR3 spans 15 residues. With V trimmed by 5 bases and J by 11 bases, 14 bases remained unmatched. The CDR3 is CASSPGTGRGSAQHF. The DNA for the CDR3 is TGTGCCAGCAGCCCTGGGACAGGCCGGGGGTCGGCCCAGCATTTT.

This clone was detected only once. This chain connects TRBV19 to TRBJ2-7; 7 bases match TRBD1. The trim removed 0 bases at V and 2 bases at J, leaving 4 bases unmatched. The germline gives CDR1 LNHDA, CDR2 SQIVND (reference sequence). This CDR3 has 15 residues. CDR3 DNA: TGTGCCAGTAGTATAGATTGGACAGGACCCTACGAGCAGTACTTC. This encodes CASSIDWTGPYEQYF.